The 19 T cell receptor beta chains reported below all come from one sample, sequenced in a study of cytomegalovirus exposure and HLA in healthy donors. Data came from immunoSEQ multiplex PCR; TCRdb stores just in-frame clones and leaves some out. The sample gives about 200,000 clones, over 75% of which show up once; 1.5% to 2.5% is in the top ten. The sample comprised PBMCs. These receptors were collected from a woman younger than 35 in good health and CMV-seropositive.

This clone was picked up one time. Other DNA sequences within the sample encode an identical CDR3. The chain couples TRBV2 to TRBJ2-5, with D maybe TRBD1 (5 bases). From germline, CDR1 is SNHLY and CDR2 FYNNEI. V lost 6 bases and J 0 bases, leaving 8 bases between the germline ends. This CDR3 spans 13 amino acids. The DNA of the CDR3 is TGTGCCAGCAGCAGGGCGTACCAAGAGACCCAGTACTTC. It is translated as CASSRAYQETQYF.

The chain recombines TRBV7-6 with TRBJ1-1; 8 bases line up with TRBD1. The V and J ends lost 8 bases and 1 base, in that order; junction bases with no gene match: 3. This CDR3 has 13 residues. Germline lookup yields CDR1 SGHVS and CDR2 FNYEAQ. The CDR3 region is CASVQGGNTEAFF. DNA for the CDR3: TGTGCCAGCGTACAGGGGGGGAACACTGAAGCTTTCTTT.

This clone was counted a single time. The chain uses TRBV29-1 and TRBJ2-1; TRBD2 aligns across 9 bases. Trimming at V came to 6 bases and at J to 8 bases, leaving 17 bases not matched to a gene. CDR1 and CDR2 from the germline V gene are SQVTM and ANQGSEA. The CDR3 is 16 residues long. The CDR3 reads CSVRGIPGGREDEQFF. The CDR3 nucleotides are TGCAGCGTGAGGGGTATTCCCGGCGGGAGGGAGGATGAGCAGTTCTTC.

This clone turned up a few times. In DNA form, the CDR3 reads TGTGCCATCAGCGGCGCCCACCTTTCAGGTGATGAGCAGTTCTTC. This codes for CAISGAHLSGDEQFF. The rearrangement joins TRBV10-3 to TRBJ2-1, with D unresolved. The CDR3 extends over 15 amino acids. Between the trimmed V and J ends, which lost 6 bases and 8 bases, there was a span of 20 bases. Germline lookup yields CDR1 ENHRY and CDR2 SYGVKD.

The V gene is TRBV29-1, the J gene TRBJ2-3, with a tentative D call TRBD1 (5 bases). The CDR3 spans 13 residues. Germline V lookup: CDR1 SQVTM, CDR2 ANQGSEA. Trimming stripped 4 bases from V and 4 bases from J, with 12 bases between. CDR3 loop: CSVGGRAADTQYF. In nucleotides, the CDR3 is TGCAGCGTTGGGGGCAGGGCTGCAGATACGCAGTATTTT.

This clone was recorded a few times. The genes are TRBV2 and TRBJ1-2; 8 bases map to TRBD1. J lost 5 bases, V lost 5 bases, and 7 bases had no gene match. CDR1 SNHLY and CDR2 FYNNEI come from the germline V gene. The CDR3 runs 14 residues. Here the CDR3 reads CASSLLTGVYGYTF. The CDR3 DNA reads as TGTGCCAGCAGTCTTTTGACAGGGGTGTATGGCTACACCTTC.

The genes are TRBV28 and TRBJ1-4, with unresolved D. The germline V gene has CDR1 MDHEN and CDR2 SYDVKM. With 2 bases removed from V and 7 bases from J, the gap between germline ends came to 11 bases. This CDR3 is 14 amino acids long. CDR3 loop: CASSLNRYSEKLFF. CDR3 bases: TGTGCCAGCAGTTTAAATAGGTACAGTGAAAAACTGTTTTTT.

The rearrangement uses TRBV27 and TRBJ1-2; D is unclear. V dropped 5 bases and J dropped 2 bases, with 18 bases sitting between them. Looked up from germline, CDR1 is MNHEY and CDR2 is SMNVEV (reference sequence). The CDR3 contains 16 residues. The CDR3 here is CASSRIVPGPNYGYTF. CDR3 sequence (DNA): TGTGCCAGCAGTCGAATAGTCCCAGGCCCAAACTATGGCTACACCTTC.

The chain has TRBV6-5 and TRBJ2-3; 7 bases are a match to TRBD2. The CDR3 runs 14 residues. With 4 bases clipped from V and 9 bases from J, the junction kept 10 bases outside the gene matches. Germline V gives CDR1 MNHEY, CDR2 SVGAGI. The CDR3 here is CASSSASGADTQYF. DNA for the CDR3: TGTGCCAGCAGTTCGGCTAGCGGAGCTGACACGCAGTATTTT.

The chain links TRBV7-3 to TRBJ2-6; perhaps TRBD2 as D (6 bases). Trimming removed 6 bases at V and 0 bases at J, with 9 bases between. CDR3 length equals 15 residues. Germline lookup yields CDR1 SGHTA and CDR2 FQGTGA. CDR3 in amino acids: CASRGGISGANVLTF. CDR3 DNA: TGTGCCAGCAGGGGCGGGATCTCTGGGGCCAACGTCCTGACTTTC. The variable domain in full, completed from reference TRBV7-3 and TRBJ2-6, reads GAGVSQTPSNKVTEKGKYVELRCDPISGHTALYWYRQSLGQGPEFLIYFQGTGAADDSGLPNDRFFAVRPEGSVSTLKIQRTERGDSAVYLCASRGGISGANVLTFGAGSRLTVL.

The chain combines TRBV9 with TRBJ2-1, with unresolved D. The germline V and J ends were trimmed by 3 bases and 6 bases, with 7 bases remaining between them. Germline CDR1 is SGDLS and CDR2 is YYNGEE. This CDR3 is 12 amino acids long. CDR3 protein: CASSAGLNEQFF. The CDR3 region has the DNA TGTGCCAGCAGCGCCGGTCTCAATGAGCAGTTCTTC.

The gene calls are TRBV9 and TRBJ2-2, with D possibly matching TRBD1 (8 bases). Germline values: CDR1 SGDLS, CDR2 YYNGEE. V lost 4 bases and J lost 4, with 14 bases in between. This CDR3 has 15 residues. The CDR3 is CASSNRGGGTGELFF. As DNA, the CDR3 is TGTGCCAGCAGCAACAGGGGGGGAGGCACCGGGGAGCTGTTTTTT.

The chain uses TRBV15 and TRBJ1-5, with 12 positions matching TRBD1. V was clipped by 1 base and J by 7 bases; unmatched bases: 5. Germline V gene sequence: CDR1 LNHNV, CDR2 YYDKDF (reference sequence). This CDR3 is 16 amino acids long. CDR3 loop: CATSRAGQGAKQPQHF. CDR3 nucleotide sequence: TGTGCCACCAGCAGAGCGGGACAGGGGGCTAAGCAGCCCCAGCATTTT.

The chain recombines TRBV2 with TRBJ2-7; 9 bases match TRBD1. Trimming at V came to 4 bases and at J to 8 bases, leaving 12 bases not matched to a gene. The CDR3 sequence is 15 residues long. Germline CDR1 is SNHLY and CDR2 is FYNNEI. The CDR3 sequence: CASSATGQGSPQQYF. As DNA, the CDR3 is TGTGCCAGCAGTGCCACGGGACAGGGAAGTCCCCAGCAGTACTTC.

V is TRBV13 and J is TRBJ2-7; TRBD2 matches 12 bases. The CDR3 spans 15 residues. Germline V gene data show CDR1 as PRHDT and CDR2 as FYEKMQ (reference sequence). The V and J ends lost 8 bases and 6 bases, in that order; junction bases with no gene match: 11. The CDR3 sequence is CASGGVLAGGPEQYF. The CDR3 nucleotides are TGTGCCAGCGGGGGGGTACTAGCGGGAGGACCCGAGCAGTACTTC.

The chain uses TRBV9 and TRBJ1-1, with TRBD1 as a possible D gene (6 bases). Germline assignment: CDR1 SGDLS and CDR2 YYNGEE. V lost 3 bases and J lost 4, with 10 bases in between. This CDR3 is 13 amino acids long. The CDR3 DNA sequence: TGTGCCAGCAGCGAGGGGGGGGGCACTGAAGCTTTCTTT. Its translation: CASSEGGGTEAFF.

The chain employs TRBV6-4 and TRBJ1-1; D may be TRBD1 (5 bases). The CDR3 covers 15 residues. Trimming removed 10 bases from V and 8 bases from J, with 26 bases in between. The germline V gene encodes CDR1 MRHNA and CDR2 SNTAGT. This CDR3 is CATKWGQSRALEAFF. The DNA for the CDR3 is TGTGCCACCAAGTGGGGTCAAAGCAGGGCTCTGGAAGCTTTCTTT.

This rearrangement joins TRBV7-2 to TRBJ2-3, with D tentatively TRBD2 (6 bases). The germline V gene has CDR1 SGHTA and CDR2 FQGNSA. This CDR3 has 15 residues. V lost 3 bases and J lost 2, with 12 bases in between. CDR3 protein: CASSFGLPFTDTQYF. CDR3 in DNA: TGTGCCAGCAGCTTCGGACTACCCTTCACAGATACGCAGTATTTT.

The V gene is TRBV9, the J gene TRBJ1-4; weak D call: TRBD1 (5 bases). Per the germline V gene, CDR1 is SGDLS and CDR2 is YYNGEE. This CDR3 is 15 amino acids long. Trimming pared 0 bases from V and 3 bases from J, leaving 9 bases between. This chain's CDR3 is CASSVGVTANEKLFF. For the CDR3, the DNA is TGTGCCAGCAGCGTAGGGGTGACAGCTAATGAAAAACTGTTTTTT.